This is a list of T cell receptor beta chains from one sample in a study of T cell repertoires in aging, cancer and after chemotherapy. TCRdb re-analysed the multiplex PCR reads in MiXCR, keeping a single row per CDR3 protein. The data show fewer than 13,000 distinct CDR3 sequences, around 30% seen once. The sequencing input was blood. The receptors stem from a human donor in good health. Each CDR3 is given with its conserved first and last residue. Fields, in order: D gene, clone size, V gene, J gene, CDR3 protein, CDR3 DNA. D genes are given only for firm matches. Expanded clones get a size class; other rows say once, few or many, or leave the size out.

D: NA
size: NA
V: TRBV20-1
J: TRBJ1-2
CDR3: CSARDRGKYGYTF
DNA: TGCAGTGCTAGAGATAGAGGGAAGTATGGCTACACCTTC

D: NA
size: few
V: TRBV7-2
J: TRBJ1-5
CDR3: CASSLGFGRGGQPQHF
DNA: TGTGCCAGCAGCTTAGGGTTCGGAAGGGGCGGTCAGCCCCAGCATTTT

D: NA
size: NA
V: TRBV5-6
J: TRBJ2-2
CDR3: CASSPGGAGELFF
DNA: TGCGCCAGCAGCCCGGGGGGCGCCGGGGAGCTGTTTTTT

D: TRBD1
size: NA
V: TRBV27
J: TRBJ1-4
CDR3: CASSLGQGSATNEKLFF
DNA: TGTGCCAGCAGCCTAGGACAGGGGTCTGCAACTAATGAAAAACTGTTTTTT

D: NA
size: medium-sized
V: TRBV19
J: TRBJ2-3
CDR3: CASRAASTDTQYF
DNA: TGTGCCAGTAGGGCCGCAAGCACAGATACGCAGTATTTT

D: TRBD1
size: NA
V: TRBV4-3
J: TRBJ2-1
CDR3: CASSRVWDRESEQFF
DNA: TGCGCCAGCAGCCGGGTCTGGGACAGGGAGAGTGAGCAGTTCTTC

D: TRBD1
size: NA
V: TRBV5-6
J: TRBJ1-4
CDR3: CASSSPGTGGPGGIEKLFF
DNA: TGTGCCAGCAGCTCCCCCGGGACAGGGGGGCCCGGGGGGATTGAAAAACTGTTTTTT

D: TRBD2
size: NA
V: TRBV5-5
J: TRBJ2-2
CDR3: CASSLVLAGDGKGGELFF
DNA: TGTGCCAGCAGCTTGGTACTAGCGGGAGACGGGAAAGGCGGGGAGCTGTTTTTT

D: NA
size: few
V: TRBV6-4
J: TRBJ2-6
CDR3: CASSAEWGANVLTF
DNA: TGTGCCAGCAGCGCCGAGTGGGGGGCCAACGTCCTGACTTTC

D: NA
size: NA
V: TRBV19
J: TRBJ1-6
CDR3: CASSIINSPLHF
DNA: TGTGCCAGTAGTATAATTAATTCACCCCTCCACTTT

D: NA
size: NA
V: TRBV6-2/TRBV6-3
J: TRBJ2-7
CDR3: CASSSHQGLAYEQYF
DNA: TGTGCCAGCAGTTCTCACCAGGGACTTGCCTACGAGCAGTACTTC